These 31 T cell receptor beta chains were sequenced from one sample in a study of blood T cell repertoires in COVID-19. Clones were sequenced by immunoSEQ multiplex PCR, and TCRdb holds only the in-frame ones, with some missing. The table records over 250,000 clones, about 89% of them present only once. Sequenced: peripheral blood. The receptors come from a man aged 45 to 65 with acute or convalescent COVID-19.

This rearrangement joins TRBV3-1 (or the pseudogene TRBV3-2) to TRBJ2-6; 10 positions match TRBD1. V dropped 4 bases and J dropped 4; count of bases not matched to a gene: 7. Germline V lookup: CDR1 LGHDT, CDR2 YNNKEL (reference sequence). The CDR3 is 17 amino acids. CDR3 sequence: CASSPGQGRSGANVLTF. The CDR3 nucleotides read TGTGCCAGCAGCCCGGGACAGGGGAGGTCAGGGGCCAACGTCCTGACTTTC.

The table lists this clone with a count of one. The chain couples TRBV18 to TRBJ1-1; D gene ambiguous. Trimming removed 1 base from V and 1 base from J, with 13 bases in between. Germline loops: CDR1 KGHSH, CDR2 LQKENI. This CDR3 comprises 16 residues. The CDR3 region is CASSPRPGRRNTEAFF. CDR3 bases: TGTGCCAGCTCACCACGTCCTGGTCGGAGGAACACTGAAGCTTTCTTT.

This sequence joins TRBV9 and TRBJ1-6; a possible D gene is TRBD1 (5 bases). The CDR3 has 17 amino acids. V was clipped by 4 bases and J by 0 bases, with 14 bases between them. Per germline, CDR1 SGDLS and CDR2 YYNGEE. CDR3 region: CASSTDSLSSYNSPLHF. The CDR3 DNA reads as TGTGCCAGCAGCACAGACAGCTTGAGCTCCTATAATTCACCCCTCCACTTT.

This chain joins TRBV7-2 and TRBJ2-7; 10 bases line up with TRBD1. J was trimmed by 4 bases and V by 5 bases; bases with no gene match: 8. Germline values: CDR1 SGHTA, CDR2 FQGNSA. The CDR3 covers 15 residues. The CDR3: CASSVRDRGHYEQYF. The DNA for the CDR3 is TGTGCCAGCAGCGTCCGGGACAGGGGACATTACGAGCAGTACTTC.

This chain's CDR3 is CASSEAWRGPGDTQYF. The CDR3 coding sequence is TGTGCCAGCAGTGAAGCTTGGCGGGGGCCAGGGGATACGCAGTATTTT. The V and J genes are TRBV6-1 and TRBJ2-3; tentatively, D is TRBD2 (7 bases). Deletions cut 0 bases from V and 6 bases from J, with 16 bases between. The CDR3 sequence is 16 residues long. Germline values: CDR1 MNHNS, CDR2 SASEGT.

This chain joins TRBV7-3 and TRBJ1-2; D remains unclear. Germline CDR1 reads SGHTA; CDR2 reads FQGTGA. V lost 0 bases and J lost 8, with 16 bases in between. This CDR3 region has 15 residues. The CDR3 reads CASSLTPKMTEGYTF. The CDR3 nucleotides read TGTGCCAGCAGCTTAACTCCTAAAATGACTGAGGGCTACACCTTC.

The chain employs TRBV29-1 and TRBJ1-5, with D perhaps TRBD1 (5 bases). V shed 6 bases and J shed 3 bases, with 12 bases lying between them. CDR1 is SQVTM and CDR2 is ANQGSEA in the germline V gene. The CDR3 extends over 13 amino acids. CDR3 protein: CSVADTINQPQHF. Written as DNA, the CDR3 is TGCAGCGTCGCGGACACTATCAATCAGCCCCAGCATTTT.

The chain carries TRBV30 and TRBJ1-2; D gene ambiguous. This CDR3 region has 12 residues. The germline V and J ends were trimmed by 5 bases and 7 bases, with 14 bases remaining between them. The germline V gene encodes CDR1 GTSNPN and CDR2 SVGIG (reference sequence). CDR3 in DNA: TGTGCCTGGGCCTCGGGGTCGTTTGGCTACACCTTC. It specifies CAWASGSFGYTF.

This chain uses TRBV27 with TRBJ2-5; D might be TRBD1 (5 bases). The CDR3 sequence is 14 residues long. The V and J ends lost 5 bases and 2 bases respectively, with 12 bases between them. The V gene's germline CDR1 is MNHEY and CDR2 SMNVEV (reference sequence). The CDR3 coding sequence is TGTGCCAGCAGTCCCTATAGGACACAAGAGACCCAGTACTTC. Its translation: CASSPYRTQETQYF.

The J gene is TRBJ1-2, the V gene TRBV5-1, with D perhaps matching TRBD1 (6 bases). This CDR3 comprises 12 residues. V dropped 5 bases and J dropped 4 bases, with 9 bases sitting between them. Germline values: CDR1 SGHRS, CDR2 YFSETQ. The chain's CDR3 is CASRQTGYGYTF. CDR3 in DNA: TGCGCCAGCAGACAGACAGGCTATGGCTACACCTTC.

The chain is built from TRBV11-2 and TRBJ1-1, with TRBD1 as a possible D gene (5 bases). The CDR3 runs to 14 residues. CDR1 and CDR2 (germline): SGHAT, FQNNGV. V lost 0 bases to trimming and J lost 5 bases, with 10 bases between them. The CDR3 sequence is CASSLEGGITEAFF. The DNA for the CDR3 is TGTGCCAGCAGCTTAGAGGGGGGTATAACTGAAGCTTTCTTT.

The chain carries TRBV5-1 and TRBJ1-1, with 8 bases that match TRBD1. This CDR3 comprises 13 residues. V lost 3 bases, J lost 11 bases, and 9 bases stayed unmatched. CDR1 is SGHRS, CDR2 YFSETQ, per germline. The CDR3 DNA reads as TGCGCCAGCAGCTACGGACAGGGTAATGATGCTTTCTTT. Protein product: CASSYGQGNDAFF.

The chain combines TRBV3-1 (or the pseudogene TRBV3-2) with TRBJ2-3; TRBD2 agrees at 8 bases. CDR3 size: 17 residues. Germline V gene data show CDR1 as LGHDT and CDR2 as YNNKEL (reference sequence). J lost 1 base, V lost 0 bases, and 6 bases had no gene match. CDR3 sequence (DNA): TGTGCCAGCAGCCAAGAGCTTCGGCGGGGGGGCACAGATACGCAGTATTTT. Protein sequence: CASSQELRRGGTDTQYF.

V usage is TRBV19 and J usage is TRBJ2-1, with 7 bases identical to TRBD2. Germline values: CDR1 LNHDA, CDR2 SQIVND (reference sequence). Trimming cost V 4 bases and J 8 bases; bases outside gene matches: 8. This CDR3 is 14 amino acids long. CDR3 bases: TGTGCCAGTAGTAGCCGGGGGGTAGCCTATGAGCAGTTCTTC. Its protein product is CASSSRGVAYEQFF. The whole variable domain, remainder taken from reference TRBV19 and TRBJ2-1, is DGGITQSPKYLFRKEGQNVTLSCEQNLNHDAMYWYRQDPGQGLRLIYYSQIVNDFQKGDIAEGYSVSREKKESFPLTVTSAQKNPTAFYLCASSSRGVAYEQFFGPGTRLTVL.

This chain joins TRBV18 and TRBJ2-3, with D unresolved. The CDR3 is 12 amino acids. V was trimmed by 4 bases and J by 7 bases, leaving 9 bases between them. Germline CDR1 is KGHSH and CDR2 is LQKENI. The CDR3 region is CASSRAAHTQYF. The CDR3 bases are TGTGCCAGCTCACGGGCCGCCCATACGCAGTATTTT. Using reference TRBV18 and TRBJ2-3 for the parts outside the CDR3, the full variable domain is NAGVMQNPRHLVRRRGQEARLRCSPMKGHSHVYWYRQLPEEGLKFMVYLQKENIIDESGMPKERFSAEFPKEGPSILRIQQVVRGDSAAYFCASSRAAHTQYFGPGTRLTVL.

V is TRBV6-5 and J is TRBJ2-5; a weak D match, TRBD2 (6 bases). Trimming removed 0 bases from V and 5 bases from J, with 16 bases in between. The CDR3 extends over 16 amino acids. Germline V gene sequence: CDR1 MNHEY, CDR2 SVGAGI. The chain's CDR3 is CASSYSQGGSAETQYF. For the CDR3, the DNA is TGTGCCAGCAGTTACTCCCAGGGAGGATCGGCTGAGACCCAGTACTTC.

This chain connects TRBV27 to TRBJ1-1; D may be TRBD1 (5 bases). Germline V gene lookup returns CDR1 MNHEY and CDR2 SMNVEV (reference sequence). The CDR3 consists of 16 residues. V was clipped by 7 bases and J by 4 bases, with 22 bases between them. For the CDR3, the DNA is TGTGCCAGCACCCTCCCGGGGGGGGTGGTGGGCACTGAAGCTTTCTTT. Residues: CASTLPGGVVGTEAFF.

This clone has just one count. The chain is built from TRBV19 and TRBJ1-1; 9 bases match TRBD1. V shed 4 bases, J shed 4 bases, and the junction held 4 bases outside the gene matches. This CDR3 region has 14 residues. The germline CDR1 and CDR2 sequences are LNHDA and SQIVND (reference sequence). CDR3 DNA: TGTGCCAGTAGTACGGACAGGGGAGGCACTGAAGCTTTCTTT. Amino acid sequence: CASSTDRGGTEAFF.

This CDR3 reads CASSPRIQGTYEQYF. In nucleotides, the CDR3 is TGCGCCAGCAGCCCCCGGATACAGGGAACCTACGAGCAGTACTTC. This chain connects TRBV5-1 to TRBJ2-7, with D perhaps matching TRBD1 (6 bases). Germline V gene data show CDR1 as SGHRS and CDR2 as YFSETQ. The CDR3 has 15 residues. Trimming pared 4 bases from V and 2 bases from J, leaving 16 bases between.

The CDR3 here is CASSKERQTLSYEQYF. CDR3 coding DNA: TGTGCCAGCAGCAAGGAGAGACAGACCCTTTCCTACGAGCAGTACTTC. This chain connects TRBV21-1 to TRBJ2-7; the table's D call, TRBD1, was not checked against the DNA. TRBV21-1 is a pseudogene segment. This CDR3 spans 16 amino acids.

J is TRBJ2-1 and V is TRBV5-4; 7 bases match TRBD1. The CDR3 loop spans 13 amino acids. J gave up 8 bases and V 4 bases, and 6 bases lay outside the gene matches. Germline CDR1 is SGHNT and CDR2 is YYREEE (reference sequence). CDR3 sequence: CASSPGQSDEQFF. The DNA of the CDR3 is TGTGCCAGCAGCCCGGGACAGTCCGATGAGCAGTTCTTC. Looking up the rest from reference TRBV5-4 and TRBJ2-1 gives the full variable domain: ETGVTQSPTHLIKTRGQQVTLRCSSQSGHNTVSWYQQALGQGPQFIFQYYREEENGRGNFPPRFSGLQFPNYSSELNVNALELDDSALYLCASSPGQSDEQFFGPGTRLTVL.

This chain links TRBV29-1 with TRBJ2-1, with D possibly TRBD1 on 6 matching bases. The CDR3 totals 15 residues. Germline CDR1 is SQVTM and CDR2 is ANQGSEA. V lost 6 bases to trimming and J lost 2 bases, with 17 bases between them. CDR3 sequence (DNA): TGCAGCGTCCTCGGGACACCCGGGGCCTACAATGAGCAGTTCTTC. It specifies CSVLGTPGAYNEQFF.

This clone occurred once. The rearrangement uses TRBV7-2 and TRBJ2-7; D is uncertain. V dropped 3 bases and J dropped 7 bases, with 13 bases sitting between them. CDR1 is SGHTA, CDR2 FQGNSA, per germline. This CDR3 has 13 amino acids. The CDR3 sequence is CASSLSSTWEQYF. The CDR3 region has the DNA TGTGCCAGCAGCTTGAGTAGCACCTGGGAGCAGTACTTC. The full variable domain, its missing parts supplied by reference TRBV7-2 and TRBJ2-7, is GAGVSQSPSNKVTEKGKDVELRCDPISGHTALYWYRQSLGQGLEFLIYFQGNSAPDKSGLPSDRFSAERTGGSVSTLTIQRTQQEDSAVYLCASSLSSTWEQYFGPGTRLTVT.

The V and J genes are TRBV7-2 and TRBJ1-1, with TRBD1 identical over 9 bases. After removal of 5 bases from V and 1 base from J, the junction contained 5 bases not matched to a gene. This CDR3 has 15 amino acids. In germline, CDR1 is SGHTA, CDR2 FQGNSA. CDR3 sequence reads: CASSLTGGANTEAFF. In nucleotides, the CDR3 is TGTGCCAGCAGCCTCACAGGGGGCGCGAACACTGAAGCTTTCTTT.

The J gene is TRBJ1-2, the V gene TRBV27; 9 bases are a match to TRBD1. CDR1 and CDR2 (germline): MNHEY, SMNVEV (reference sequence). V shed 6 bases and J 5 bases; nucleotides not matched to a gene: 7. This CDR3 region has 14 residues. The CDR3 DNA follows: TGTGCCAGCAGCCGGGGACAGGGCCCTTATGGCTACACCTTC. Protein product: CASSRGQGPYGYTF.

J is TRBJ1-1 and V is TRBV7-8; TRBD1 matches at 8 bases. CDR1 is SGHVS and CDR2 is FQNEAQ in the germline V gene. The CDR3 runs to 16 residues. V gave up 4 bases and J gave up 1 base; unmatched junction bases: 8. The CDR3 coding sequence is TGTGCCAGCAGCTCCAGGGGGCGCCTACAGAACACTGAAGCTTTCTTT. Translation gives CASSSRGRLQNTEAFF.

V and J are TRBV15 and TRBJ2-3; no clear D gene. The CDR3 extends over 12 amino acids. Germline CDR1 is LNHNV and CDR2 is YYDKDF (reference sequence). V shed 0 bases and J shed 7 bases, with 5 bases lying between them. CDR3 amino acids: CATSRDINTQYF. As DNA, the CDR3 is TGTGCCACCAGCAGAGATATAAATACGCAGTATTTT.

The gene calls are TRBV9 and TRBJ1-1; no firm D call. The ends were cut back, 4 bases at V and 1 base at J, with 14 bases in the middle. The CDR3 has 15 amino acids. Germline V gene data show CDR1 as SGDLS and CDR2 as YYNGEE. The CDR3 DNA reads as TGTGCCAGCAGCCTCTCCGGACTCTCGAACACTGAAGCTTTCTTT. It yields the protein CASSLSGLSNTEAFF. Combining the CDR3 with reference TRBV9 and TRBJ1-1 gives the whole variable domain DSGVTQTPKHLITATGQRVTLRCSPRSGDLSVYWYQQSLDQGLQFLIQYYNGEERAKGNILERFSAQQFPDLHSELNLSSLELGDSALYFCASSLSGLSNTEAFFGQGTRLTVV.

The count of this clone is one. Mismatch with germline at one junction end may stem from a read error. This chain uses TRBV20-1 with TRBJ2-1, with 7 bases identical to TRBD2. Germline CDR1 is DFQATT and CDR2 is SNEGSKA (reference sequence). The CDR3 length is 11 residues. CDR3 region: CSATGGSEQFF. For the CDR3, the DNA is TGCAGCGCTACGGGGGGAAGTGAGCAGTTCTTC.

The chain uses TRBV7-3 and TRBJ2-5, with 10 positions matching TRBD2. The CDR3 runs 15 residues. V dropped 5 bases and J dropped 3; count of bases not matched to a gene: 6. Per germline, CDR1 SGHTA and CDR2 FQGTGA. The CDR3 protein is CASSPRTSGEETQYF. In DNA, the CDR3 is TGTGCCAGCAGCCCCCGGACTAGCGGAGAAGAGACCCAGTACTTC.

CDR3 amino acids: CASSLDSGTNTQYF. The DNA of the CDR3 is TGTGCCAGCAGCTTGGACAGTGGCACGAATACGCAGTATTTT. The V call is TRBV5-4, the J call TRBJ2-3; no definite D call. V lost 0 bases and J 7 bases, leaving 12 bases between the germline ends. Per germline, CDR1 SGHNT and CDR2 YYREEE (reference sequence). The CDR3 consists of 14 residues.